This record looks at one T cell receptor (beta chain) sequence and its context. cDNA came from 0.5 to 1 ug RNA primed by random hexamers. The method of amplification for TCR beta CDR3 was immunoSEQ multiplex PCR, covering 54 Vbeta and 13 Jbeta. Using its own MiXCR run on the immunoSEQ multiplex PCR reads, TCRdb lists one record per CDR3 protein. The data show a few hundred thousand distinct CDR3 sequences, with around 95% seen just once and 0.07% to 0.09% held by the top ten. The data were taken from a study of CD8 T cells in Susac syndrome. High-throughput TCR beta sequencing covered peripheral CD8+ and CD4+ T cells. V was pared by 8 bases and J by 9 bases, with 8 bases of the junction left unmatched. Germline V gene data show CDR1 as SNHLY and CDR2 as FYNNEI. The CDR3 runs to 14 residues.

The origin of this receptor is a human donor with multiple sclerosis. Input material: CD4+ T cells from PBMCs. The J gene is TRBJ1-6, the V gene TRBV2; TRBD1 agrees at 9 bases. CDR3 region: CASGLRDRASPLHF. The CDR3 nucleotides are TGTGCCAGCGGCCTAAGGGACAGGGCTTCACCCCTCCACTTT.